This TCR beta chain was sequenced during a study of T cells in Graves' hyperthyroidism and ophthalmopathy (dated by TCRdb to between 2018 and 2021). Background for the entire study: Peripheral blood samples were taken at the time of initial diagnosis, prior to any treatment. To identify TCR V-J signatures that set the groups apart, the researchers used a discovery cohort of about a hundred patients, made up of under 45 with Graves' ophthalmopathy and 57 with stable Graves' hyperthyroidism. Whether ophthalmopathy could be predicted prospectively was tested in an independent validation cohort made up of under 20 hyperthyroidism patients plus 17 patients who later progressed to ophthalmopathy. For training and testing, the 100 or so patients in the discovery cohort were randomly divided in a 7:3 ratio. The study also compared thyroid tissue and blood T-cell repertoires from 5 to 7 Graves' hyperthyroidism patients. After sampling, hyperthyroidism patients received methimazole starting at 30 mg daily, and ophthalmopathy patients received high-dose intravenous methylprednisolone. The paper reports TCR Vbeta CDR3 sequencing of over 120 peripheral blood samples: 40 or so ophthalmopathy, under 80 hyperthyroidism and roughly 17 progressor patients. Findings and caveats that apply to the study as a whole: Most expanded thyroid clonotypes (frequency above 0.001) were also detected in blood, suggesting blood repertoires may reflect thyroid immune responses. No statistical method was used to fix the sample size in advance, and group allocation was not hidden from the investigators. In cross-validation, a model built on a 13 V-J signature told ophthalmopathy apart from stable hyperthyroidism with approximately 90% sensitivity and around 84% specificity, and in testing the same model reached 80%/75%. In validation, the model predicted progression to ophthalmopathy with approximately 70% sensitivity and approximately 78% specificity, a median of around six months before onset.

The sample holds many counts of this clonotype. There is no known antigen for this receptor. Qualities for individual bases were not recorded, and no much larger clone is one base off. Germline trimming: 0 bases from V, 0 bases from J; junction bases outside gene matches: 6. From cysteine to phenylalanine, the CDR3 is 17 amino acids long. Here the CDR3 DNA is all that survives: 51 bases in frame from base 1. Based on the germline V gene, the CDR1 and CDR2 sequences are ENHRY and SYGVKD. Amplification of TCR beta CDR3 regions was carried out from RNA transcripts. A first-round RT-PCR of the TCR CDR3 used the HTBI primer set with the Qiagen OneStep RT-PCR kit. A second multiplex PCR round built the libraries, followed by size selection and purification. Libraries were sequenced paired-end with 100 bp reads on an Illumina HiSeq2000. As for how the authors treated the data: SOAPnuke was used to process the raw data, removing reads that contained adapters or uncalled bases, had a mean Phred below 15, or lacked an exact match to the constant primer or identifier. COPE v1.2.5 was used to merge high-quality paired reads, and clonotypes were defined as unique nucleotide sequences. MiTCR v1.1 was used to align clonotypes to the IMGT TRBV, TRBD and TRBJ reference segments. Analysis was restricted to V-J combinations with a frequency above 0.0001, which covered approximately 99% of repertoires. A TCS score was defined as the ratio of F50 (clonal expansion) to E x V (chaos), with BLOSUM62-based TCRdist applied between CDR3 peptides within each V-J. Welch's t-statistics and random forest reduced roughly 540 V-J features to 13, which were used in a naive Bayes classifier (R e1071). The Morisita-Horn index was used to measure how similar the thyroid and blood repertoires were. Through fastp at Q25 and MiXCR, TCRdb rebuilt clones from the public reads, retaining in-frame beta chains. Duplicate CDR3 protein sequences are folded into a single record with the most common DNA and genes. Here the V and J calls rest on TCRdb's processing, not on the authors' analysis. Across this sample there are around 800,000 distinct CDR3 sequences, with roughly 40% seen only once. The top ten clones comprise 7.5% to 9.5% of the sample.

Stable Graves' hyperthyroidism was defined as no progression to ophthalmopathy during 18 months of follow-up. Hyperthyroidism patients were aged 18 to 65 years and newly diagnosed, with disease duration of less than 2 months. Exclusion was applied to patients with uncontrolled infections, other autoimmune diseases, pregnancy or lactation. Diagnoses were based on clinical symptoms, serum thyroxine and TRAb, thyroid ultrasound and orbital computed tomography. PBMCs were isolated from approximately 10 ml of fresh peripheral blood by Ficoll-Paque density gradient centrifugation. Total RNA was extracted using Trizol reagent, and RNA quality was assessed on an Agilent 2100 Bioanalyzer.

The TCR originated in a man aged 18 to 29 with Graves' hyperthyroidism. The rearranged segments are TRBV10-3 and TRBJ1-1; 8 of the junction bases match TRBD1. The sequenced sample was blood. The sequenced DNA is TGTGCCATCAGTGAGTCTCTTGGACAGGGCGTGAACACTGAAGCTTTCTTT. Its protein is CAISESLGQGVNTEAFF.